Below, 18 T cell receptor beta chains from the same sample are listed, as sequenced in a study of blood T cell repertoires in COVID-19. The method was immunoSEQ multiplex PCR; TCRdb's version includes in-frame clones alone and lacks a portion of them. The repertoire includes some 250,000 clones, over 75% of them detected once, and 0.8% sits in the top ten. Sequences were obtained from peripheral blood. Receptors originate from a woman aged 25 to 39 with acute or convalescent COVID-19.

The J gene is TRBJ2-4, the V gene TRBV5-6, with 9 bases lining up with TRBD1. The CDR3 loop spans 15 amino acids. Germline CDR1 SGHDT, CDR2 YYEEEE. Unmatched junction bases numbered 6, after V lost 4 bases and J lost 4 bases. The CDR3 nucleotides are TGTGCCAGCAGCCTCGACGGACAGGGGAAAAACATTCAGTACTTC. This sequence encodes CASSLDGQGKNIQYF.

The CDR3 region is CAWSFGTGSGNTIYF. The DNA of the CDR3 is TGTGCCTGGAGCTTCGGGACAGGCTCTGGAAACACCATATATTTT. V is TRBV30 and J is TRBJ1-3; 8 bases fit TRBD1. CDR1 is GTSNPN, CDR2 SVGIG, per germline (reference sequence). V was clipped by 3 bases and J by 0 bases; unmatched bases: 4. CDR3 length equals 15 residues.

The CDR3 reads CASSQAPGQGSYEQYF. The CDR3 nucleotides are TGCGCCAGCAGCCAAGCGCCGGGACAGGGAAGCTACGAGCAGTACTTC. The chain combines TRBV4-3 with TRBJ2-7, with 9 positions matching TRBD1. CDR1 and CDR2 from the germline V gene are LGHNA and YSLEER. V dropped 1 base and J dropped 3; count of bases not matched to a gene: 7. The CDR3 sequence is 16 residues long.

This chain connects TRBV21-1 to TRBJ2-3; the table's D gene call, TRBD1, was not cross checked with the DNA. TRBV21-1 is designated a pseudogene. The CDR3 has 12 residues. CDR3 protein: CASSKHTDTQYF. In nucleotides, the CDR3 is TGTGCCAGCAGCAAACATACAGATACGCAGTATTTT.

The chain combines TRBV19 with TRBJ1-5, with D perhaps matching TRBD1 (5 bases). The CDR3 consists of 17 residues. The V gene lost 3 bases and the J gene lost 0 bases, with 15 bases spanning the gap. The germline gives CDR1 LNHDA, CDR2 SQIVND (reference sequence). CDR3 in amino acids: CASSIPGGAYSNQPQHF. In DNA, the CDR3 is TGTGCCAGTAGTATCCCCGGTGGGGCCTATAGCAATCAGCCCCAGCATTTT.

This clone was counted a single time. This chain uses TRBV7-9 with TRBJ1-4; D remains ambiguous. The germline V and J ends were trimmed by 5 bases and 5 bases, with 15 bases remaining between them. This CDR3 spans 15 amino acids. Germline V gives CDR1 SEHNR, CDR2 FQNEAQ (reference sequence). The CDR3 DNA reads TGTGCCAGCAGCGGAGGATCCGGAGGAAATGAAAAACTGTTTTTT. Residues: CASSGGSGGNEKLFF.

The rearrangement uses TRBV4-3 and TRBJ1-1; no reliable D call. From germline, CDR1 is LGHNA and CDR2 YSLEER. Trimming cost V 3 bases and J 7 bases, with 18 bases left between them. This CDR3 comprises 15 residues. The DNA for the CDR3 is TGCGCCAGCAGCCACAGCAGACGAGGAGGCAGTGAAGCTTTCTTT. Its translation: CASSHSRRGGSEAFF.

In DNA form, the CDR3 reads TGTGCCAGCAGCTTTAGGCGGGAGCAGACCCAGTACTTC. The encoded protein is CASSFRREQTQYF. The chain carries TRBV7-2 and TRBJ2-5; 7 nucleotides match TRBD2. V lost 3 bases to trimming and J lost 6 bases; unmatched junction nucleotides: 4. The CDR3 loop spans 13 amino acids. Looked up from germline, CDR1 is SGHTA and CDR2 is FQGNSA.

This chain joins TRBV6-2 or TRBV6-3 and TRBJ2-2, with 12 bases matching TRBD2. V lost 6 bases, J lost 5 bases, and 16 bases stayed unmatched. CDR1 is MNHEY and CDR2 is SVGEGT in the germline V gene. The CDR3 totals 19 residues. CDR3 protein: CASSPPTRLAGVSTGELFF. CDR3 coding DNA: TGTGCCAGCAGCCCTCCTACCCGACTAGCGGGAGTTTCAACCGGGGAGCTGTTTTTT.

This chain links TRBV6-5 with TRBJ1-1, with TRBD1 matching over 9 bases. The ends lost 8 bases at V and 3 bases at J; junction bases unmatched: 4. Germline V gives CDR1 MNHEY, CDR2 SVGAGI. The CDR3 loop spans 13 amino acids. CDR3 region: CASGRTGDTEAFF. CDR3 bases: TGTGCCAGCGGCCGGACAGGGGACACTGAAGCTTTCTTT.

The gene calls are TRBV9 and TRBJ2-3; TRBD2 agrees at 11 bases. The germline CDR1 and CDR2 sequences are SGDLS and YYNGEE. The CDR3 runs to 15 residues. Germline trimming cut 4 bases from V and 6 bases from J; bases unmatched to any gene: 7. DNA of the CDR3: TGTGCCAGCAGCAGGGGGACTAGCGGAGCGGATACGCAGTATTTT. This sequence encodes CASSRGTSGADTQYF.

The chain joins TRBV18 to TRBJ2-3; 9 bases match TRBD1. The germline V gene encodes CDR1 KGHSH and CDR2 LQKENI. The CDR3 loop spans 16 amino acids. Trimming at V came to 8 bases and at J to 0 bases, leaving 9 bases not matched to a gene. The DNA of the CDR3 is TGTGCCAGCCGGGAAACAGGGGGCCGAAGCACAGATACGCAGTATTTT. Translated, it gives CASRETGGRSTDTQYF.

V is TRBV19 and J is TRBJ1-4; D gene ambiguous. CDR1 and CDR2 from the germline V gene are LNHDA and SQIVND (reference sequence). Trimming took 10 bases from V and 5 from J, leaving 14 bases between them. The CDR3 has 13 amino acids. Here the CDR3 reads CATTPEGNEKLFF. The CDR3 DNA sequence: TGTGCCACCACCCCGGAGGGAAATGAAAAACTGTTTTTT.

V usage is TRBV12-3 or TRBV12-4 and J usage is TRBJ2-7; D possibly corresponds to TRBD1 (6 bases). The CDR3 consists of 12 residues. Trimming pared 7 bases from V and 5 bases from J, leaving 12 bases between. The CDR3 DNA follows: TGTGCCAGCACCCAGGGGAAAAACGAGCAGTACTTC. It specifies CASTQGKNEQYF.

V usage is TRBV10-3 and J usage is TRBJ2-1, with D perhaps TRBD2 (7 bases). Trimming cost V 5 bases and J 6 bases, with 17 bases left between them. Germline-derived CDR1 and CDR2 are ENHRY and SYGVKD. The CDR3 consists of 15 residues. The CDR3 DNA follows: TGTGCCATCAGTCCAGGGGTCGCGGGAGCCAATGAGCAGTTCTTC. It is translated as CAISPGVAGANEQFF.

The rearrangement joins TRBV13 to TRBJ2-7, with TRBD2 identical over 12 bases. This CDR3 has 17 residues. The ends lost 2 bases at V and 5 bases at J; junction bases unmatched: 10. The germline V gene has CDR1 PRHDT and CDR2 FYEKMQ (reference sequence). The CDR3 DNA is TGTGCCAGCAGCTTAAACCCGACTAGCGGGAGTGGTAACGAGCAGTACTTC. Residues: CASSLNPTSGSGNEQYF.

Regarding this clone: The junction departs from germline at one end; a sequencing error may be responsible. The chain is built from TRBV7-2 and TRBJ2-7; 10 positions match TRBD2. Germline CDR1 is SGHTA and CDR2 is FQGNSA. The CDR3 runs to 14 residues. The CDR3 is CASSEDPGLATNSF. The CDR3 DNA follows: TGTGCCAGCAGCGAAGATCCGGGACTAGCGACTAACAGCTTC.

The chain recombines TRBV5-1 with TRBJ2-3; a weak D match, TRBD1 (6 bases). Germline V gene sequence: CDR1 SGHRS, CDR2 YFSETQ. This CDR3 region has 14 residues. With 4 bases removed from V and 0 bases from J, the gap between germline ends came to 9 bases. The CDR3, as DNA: TGCGCCAGCAGCCTGGACAGTAGCACAGATACGCAGTATTTT. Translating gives CASSLDSSTDTQYF.